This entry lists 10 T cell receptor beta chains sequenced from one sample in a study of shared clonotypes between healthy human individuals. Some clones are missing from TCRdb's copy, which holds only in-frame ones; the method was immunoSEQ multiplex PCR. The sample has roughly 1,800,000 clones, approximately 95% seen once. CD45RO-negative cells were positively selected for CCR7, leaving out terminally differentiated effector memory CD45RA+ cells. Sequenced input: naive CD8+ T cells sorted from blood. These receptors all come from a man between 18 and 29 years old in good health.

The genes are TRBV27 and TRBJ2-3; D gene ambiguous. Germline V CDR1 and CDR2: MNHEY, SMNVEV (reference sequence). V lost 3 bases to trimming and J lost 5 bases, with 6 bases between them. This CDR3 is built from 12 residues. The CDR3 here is CASSFHRDTQYF. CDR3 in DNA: TGTGCCAGCAGTTTCCACAGAGATACGCAGTATTTT.

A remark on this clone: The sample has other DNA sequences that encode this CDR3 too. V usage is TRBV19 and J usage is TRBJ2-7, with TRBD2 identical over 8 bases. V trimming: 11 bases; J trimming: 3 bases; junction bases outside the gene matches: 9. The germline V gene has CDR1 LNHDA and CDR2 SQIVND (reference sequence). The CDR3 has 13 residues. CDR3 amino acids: CASSPGRGYEQYF. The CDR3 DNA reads TGTGCCTCCTCCCCCGGGAGGGGCTACGAGCAGTACTTC.

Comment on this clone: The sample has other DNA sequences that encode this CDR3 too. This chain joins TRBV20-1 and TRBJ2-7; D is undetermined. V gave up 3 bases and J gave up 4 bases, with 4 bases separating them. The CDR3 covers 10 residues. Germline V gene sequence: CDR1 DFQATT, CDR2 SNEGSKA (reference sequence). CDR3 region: CSASQYEQYF. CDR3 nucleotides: TGCAGTGCTAGTCAGTACGAGCAGTACTTC.

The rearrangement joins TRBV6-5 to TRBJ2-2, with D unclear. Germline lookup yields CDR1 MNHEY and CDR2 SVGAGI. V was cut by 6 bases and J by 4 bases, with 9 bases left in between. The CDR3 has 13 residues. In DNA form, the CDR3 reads TGTGCCAGCAGCCCCCGGCCCACCGGGGAGCTGTTTTTT. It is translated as CASSPRPTGELFF.

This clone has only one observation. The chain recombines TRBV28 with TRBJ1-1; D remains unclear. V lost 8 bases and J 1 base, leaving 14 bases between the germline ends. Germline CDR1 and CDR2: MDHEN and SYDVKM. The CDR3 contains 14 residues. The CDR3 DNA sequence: TGTGCCAGCTCACCCTGGGTTTCGAACACTGAAGCTTTCTTT. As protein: CASSPWVSNTEAFF.

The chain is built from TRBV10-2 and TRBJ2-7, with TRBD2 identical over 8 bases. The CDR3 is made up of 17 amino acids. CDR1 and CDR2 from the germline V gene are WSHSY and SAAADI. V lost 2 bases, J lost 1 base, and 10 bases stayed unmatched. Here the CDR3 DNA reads TGCGCCAGCAGTGAGCGCGACTTACTAGCGGAATCCTACGAGCAGTACTTC. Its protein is CASSERDLLAESYEQYF.

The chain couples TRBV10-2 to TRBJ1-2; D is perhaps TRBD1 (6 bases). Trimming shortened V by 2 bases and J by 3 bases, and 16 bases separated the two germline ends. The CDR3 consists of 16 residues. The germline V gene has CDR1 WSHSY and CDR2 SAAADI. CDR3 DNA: TGCGCCAGCAGTGAGCCCCCGACAGGTGGCTACTATGGCTACACCTTC. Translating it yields CASSEPPTGGYYGYTF.

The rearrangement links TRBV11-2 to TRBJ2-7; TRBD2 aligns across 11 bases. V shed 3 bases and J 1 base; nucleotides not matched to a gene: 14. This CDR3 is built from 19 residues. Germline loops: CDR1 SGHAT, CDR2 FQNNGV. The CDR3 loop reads CASSFRDGMTSGTSYEQYF. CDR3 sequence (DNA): TGTGCCAGCAGCTTCCGGGACGGCATGACTAGCGGGACGTCCTACGAGCAGTACTTC.

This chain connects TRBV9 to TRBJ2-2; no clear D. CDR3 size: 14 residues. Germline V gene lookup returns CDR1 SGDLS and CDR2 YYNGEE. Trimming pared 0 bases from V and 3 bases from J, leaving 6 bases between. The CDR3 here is CASSVGPDTGELFF. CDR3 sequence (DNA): TGTGCCAGCAGCGTAGGGCCTGACACCGGGGAGCTGTTTTTT. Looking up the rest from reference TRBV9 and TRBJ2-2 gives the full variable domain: DSGVTQTPKHLITATGQRVTLRCSPRSGDLSVYWYQQSLDQGLQFLIQYYNGEERAKGNILERFSAQQFPDLHSELNLSSLELGDSALYFCASSVGPDTGELFFGEGSRLTVL.

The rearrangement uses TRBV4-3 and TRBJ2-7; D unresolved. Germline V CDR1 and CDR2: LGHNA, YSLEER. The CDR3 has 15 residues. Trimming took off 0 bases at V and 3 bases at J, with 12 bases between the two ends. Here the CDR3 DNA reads TGCGCCAGCAGCCAAGAGGTCAGTCCCGGCTACGAGCAGTACTTC. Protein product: CASSQEVSPGYEQYF.